This T cell receptor (beta chain) was identified during a study of blood T cell repertoires in COVID-19. This CDR3 is 19 amino acids long. J was trimmed by 5 bases and V by 4 bases; bases with no gene match: 17. The germline V gene encodes CDR1 KGHSH and CDR2 LQKENI. This clone was detected a few times. Per the original methods: Nucleated cell counts were estimated from reference gene primer amplification. The data were produced by immunoSEQ multiplex PCR, yet TCRdb's version contains in-frame clones alone and is incomplete. V and J calls plus clone size are reproduced from that table; the DNA served to infer D and trimming. The sample yields roughly 92,000 clones, roughly 91% seen once.

This chain connects TRBV18 to TRBJ2-1; 10 nucleotides agree with TRBD2. The source material was peripheral blood. The clonotype comes from a woman at least 80 years old with acute or convalescent COVID-19. CDR3 bases: TGTGCCAGCTCACAACTATTGGACGCCAGCGGGGGGGTCCACAATGAGCAGTTCTTC. It specifies CASSQLLDASGGVHNEQFF.